Listed below are T cell receptor beta chains from one sample, sequenced in a study of early T cells in non-severe SARS-CoV-2 infection. TCRdb processed the 5' RACE reads anew with MiXCR; each CDR3 protein has one entry. The sample yields 95,000 to 100,000 distinct CDR3 sequences, approximately 10% seen once. Source material: whole blood. The receptors were gathered from an adult who was a healthcare worker with PCR-confirmed SARS-CoV-2 infection or an uninfected control (not recorded which). The CDR3 runs from the conserved cysteine through the conserved F or W. The order of the fields is D gene, J gene, V gene, CDR3 protein. D genes are given only for firm matches.

d_gene: TRBD1
j_gene: TRBJ1-5
v_gene: TRBV5-1
CDR3aa: CASSPIPGQGDQPQHF

d_gene: TRBD1
j_gene: TRBJ2-1
v_gene: TRBV11-3
CDR3aa: CASSGQGSYNEQFF

d_gene: TRBD2
j_gene: TRBJ2-7
v_gene: TRBV9
CDR3aa: CASSVGTSGYEQYF

d_gene: -
j_gene: TRBJ2-5
v_gene: TRBV20-1
CDR3aa: CSATQVQETQYF

d_gene: -
j_gene: TRBJ2-1
v_gene: TRBV11-2
CDR3aa: CASSLVPGAYNEQFF

d_gene: -
j_gene: TRBJ2-3
v_gene: TRBV24-1
CDR3aa: CATSDPRRVPDTQYF

d_gene: -
j_gene: TRBJ2-7
v_gene: TRBV6-2/TRBV6-3
CDR3aa: CASRGRGFSYEQYF

d_gene: -
j_gene: TRBJ1-2
v_gene: TRBV20-1
CDR3aa: CSARDPLEGLNYGYTF

d_gene: -
j_gene: TRBJ1-1
v_gene: TRBV7-2
CDR3aa: CASSFWQNTEAFF

d_gene: -
j_gene: TRBJ1-5
v_gene: TRBV4-1
CDR3aa: CASSHAQFKEQPQHF

d_gene: -
j_gene: TRBJ2-5
v_gene: TRBV2
CDR3aa: CASSDPPGRKTQYF

d_gene: -
j_gene: TRBJ2-5
v_gene: TRBV18
CDR3aa: CASSPPDKYQETQYF

d_gene: -
j_gene: TRBJ2-3
v_gene: TRBV2
CDR3aa: CASSLTMDTQYF

d_gene: TRBD1
j_gene: TRBJ1-1
v_gene: TRBV20-1
CDR3aa: CSALLGQLNTEAFF

d_gene: TRBD1
j_gene: TRBJ1-5
v_gene: TRBV7-9
CDR3aa: CASSFAGTGGASNQPQHF

d_gene: -
j_gene: TRBJ2-4
v_gene: TRBV4-1
CDR3aa: CASSHELGLKPGNIQYF

d_gene: TRBD2
j_gene: TRBJ2-7
v_gene: TRBV20-1
CDR3aa: CSARVTSGKDEQYF

d_gene: TRBD2
j_gene: TRBJ2-1
v_gene: TRBV12-3/TRBV12-4
CDR3aa: CASSLGGRGGPGNEQFF

d_gene: -
j_gene: TRBJ1-2
v_gene: TRBV5-1
CDR3aa: CASSLEGGYTF

d_gene: -
j_gene: TRBJ1-4
v_gene: TRBV9
CDR3aa: CASSVSYRDTGEKLFF

d_gene: -
j_gene: TRBJ2-7
v_gene: TRBV7-9
CDR3aa: CASSSDPDEQYF

d_gene: -
j_gene: TRBJ2-1
v_gene: TRBV9
CDR3aa: CASSGKTHTDNEQFF

d_gene: -
j_gene: TRBJ2-3
v_gene: TRBV11-2
CDR3aa: CASSLRFRTSTDTQYF

d_gene: TRBD2
j_gene: TRBJ2-1
v_gene: TRBV30
CDR3aa: CAGGILSGKGQFF

d_gene: -
j_gene: TRBJ2-2
v_gene: TRBV11-1
CDR3aa: CASSGWVNTGELFF

d_gene: -
j_gene: TRBJ1-1
v_gene: TRBV12-3/TRBV12-4
CDR3aa: CASRSGTGAFF

d_gene: -
j_gene: TRBJ2-7
v_gene: TRBV12-3/TRBV12-4
CDR3aa: CASSPAGPYEQYF

d_gene: -
j_gene: TRBJ2-1
v_gene: TRBV5-4
CDR3aa: CASSLMGSSYNEQFF

d_gene: -
j_gene: TRBJ1-3
v_gene: TRBV20-1
CDR3aa: CSARGFSGNTIYF

d_gene: TRBD1
j_gene: TRBJ2-1
v_gene: TRBV5-4
CDR3aa: CASSWTGASDEQFF

d_gene: -
j_gene: TRBJ2-6
v_gene: TRBV7-2
CDR3aa: CASSLRRSGANVLTF

d_gene: TRBD1
j_gene: TRBJ2-7
v_gene: TRBV11-2
CDR3aa: CASSLGGTDGYEQYF

d_gene: TRBD2
j_gene: TRBJ2-7
v_gene: TRBV7-2
CDR3aa: CASSPNPTSGSREQYF

d_gene: TRBD1
j_gene: TRBJ1-2
v_gene: TRBV12-3/TRBV12-4
CDR3aa: CASSLVQGAVGYTF

d_gene: -
j_gene: TRBJ2-7
v_gene: TRBV5-6
CDR3aa: CASRIKGEQYF

d_gene: -
j_gene: TRBJ1-1
v_gene: TRBV6-5
CDR3aa: CASSYSRGRYTEAFF

d_gene: TRBD1
j_gene: TRBJ1-1
v_gene: TRBV27
CDR3aa: CASSLPPGQGRWTEAFF

d_gene: TRBD1
j_gene: TRBJ2-3
v_gene: TRBV2
CDR3aa: CASSGTGGTDTQYF

d_gene: -
j_gene: TRBJ1-3
v_gene: TRBV11-2
CDR3aa: CASSLPGSGNTIYF

d_gene: -
j_gene: TRBJ1-4
v_gene: TRBV15
CDR3aa: CATFNPRGGNEKLFF

d_gene: -
j_gene: TRBJ1-2
v_gene: TRBV9
CDR3aa: CASSVEGTDYGYTF

d_gene: -
j_gene: TRBJ2-7
v_gene: TRBV7-9
CDR3aa: CASGKGTYEQYF

d_gene: -
j_gene: TRBJ1-2
v_gene: TRBV2
CDR3aa: CAGLVGGGYTF

d_gene: TRBD1
j_gene: TRBJ1-1
v_gene: TRBV6-1
CDR3aa: CASLSSDRGLGEAFF